This entry describes one TCR beta chain. Its specificity is not known. The sample comes from a study of T cells expressing NK-cell markers. About the research overall: Serological testing identified seven of the eight sequenced donors as HCMV-seropositive and one as seronegative.

CDR3 length: 16 amino acids. Germline CDR1 reads SQVTM; CDR2 reads ANQGSEA. Reprocessing the 5' RACE reads, TCRdb reports a single entry for every CDR3 protein and omits DNA. Seen in this sample are around 380,000 distinct CDR3 sequences; the ten most common clones hold over 8.5%. The study's findings and limits: Topping the CD3+CD56-NKG2C+ fraction as well were these clonotypes, in a few donors.

The gene calls are TRBV29-1 and TRBJ1-2. What was sequenced was blood T cells: a sorted CD56 or NKG2C T cell subset, CD4+ or CD8+ T cells, or bulk PBMC T cells (not recorded which). The receptor's source is a woman in her forties or fifties in good health. CDR3: CSVEDRGGGDNYGYTF. Combining the CDR3 with reference TRBV29-1 and TRBJ1-2 gives the whole variable domain SAVISQKPSRDICQRGTSLTIQCQVDSQVTMMFWYRQQPGQSLTLIATANQGSEATYESGFVIDKFPISRPNLTFSTLTVSNMSPEDSSIYLCSVEDRGGGDNYGYTFGSGTRLTVV.